The 21 T cell receptor beta chains reported below all come from one sample, sequenced in a study of cytomegalovirus exposure and HLA in healthy donors. A multiplex PCR was run with 60 Vbeta primers and 13 Jbeta primers. Sequencing was performed with immunoSEQ multiplex PCR; in TCRdb, only in-frame clones are kept and a portion is missing. Of about 140,000 clones listed, under 75% are singletons. Sequenced input: PBMCs. The receptors stem from a woman aged 40 to 55 in good health and CMV-seronegative.

The chain carries TRBV4-1 and TRBJ1-1, with D perhaps matching TRBD1 (5 bases). The germline V gene encodes CDR1 MGHRA and CDR2 YSYEKL. The V end lost 3 bases, the J end lost 1 base, and 12 bases lay between the germline ends. This CDR3 is 15 amino acids long. CDR3 in amino acids: CASSQKQAPNTEAFF. DNA for the CDR3: TGCGCCAGCAGCCAGAAACAGGCGCCGAACACTGAAGCTTTCTTT.

This clone was counted between two and nine times. The genes are TRBV7-6 and TRBJ2-1; TRBD1 aligns across 11 bases. V lost 4 bases and J lost 7; bases outside the gene matches: 6. Looked up from germline, CDR1 is SGHVS and CDR2 is FNYEAQ. The CDR3 covers 15 residues. The CDR3 coding sequence is TGTGCCAGCAGCTCCGGGACAGGGGGTCTGAATGAGCAGTTCTTC. This codes for CASSSGTGGLNEQFF.

This clone was recorded a few times. This rearrangement joins TRBV9 to TRBJ2-7; the D gene is possibly TRBD1 (6 bases). Per germline, CDR1 SGDLS and CDR2 YYNGEE. Trimming shortened V by 0 bases and J by 6 bases, and 16 bases separated the two germline ends. The CDR3 has 15 residues. CDR3 loop: CASSVGPSGVAEQYF. The CDR3 nucleotides read TGTGCCAGCAGCGTAGGCCCGTCAGGGGTGGCCGAGCAGTACTTC.

The rearrangement links TRBV10-3 to TRBJ2-3; TRBD1 matches at 8 bases. The V and J ends lost 2 bases and 5 bases, in that order; junction bases with no gene match: 6. Germline values: CDR1 ENHRY, CDR2 SYGVKD. The CDR3 totals 15 residues. CDR3 nucleotides: TGTGCCATCAGTGAGGACAGGGGTGGGGGAGATACGCAGTATTTT. This gives the protein CAISEDRGGGDTQYF.

The gene calls are TRBV30 and TRBJ2-5, with 8 bases fitting TRBD2. Germline loops: CDR1 GTSNPN, CDR2 SVGIG (reference sequence). Trimming removed 0 bases from V and 7 bases from J; junction bases left unmatched: 16. This CDR3 spans 17 amino acids. CDR3 residues: CAWSVLSSGGGQSTQYF. The CDR3 DNA follows: TGTGCCTGGAGTGTATTATCCAGCGGGGGAGGTCAATCGACCCAGTACTTC.

The chain joins TRBV10-3 to TRBJ1-1, with D hard to call. V lost 2 bases, J lost 1 base, and 14 bases lay in between. Germline CDR1 is ENHRY and CDR2 is SYGVKD. CDR3 length: 16 amino acids. The CDR3 sequence: CAISEATGVANTEAFF. CDR3 DNA sequence: TGTGCCATCAGTGAGGCTACCGGGGTTGCGAACACTGAAGCTTTCTTT.

The chain couples TRBV10-2 to TRBJ1-2; TRBD1 might be the D (5 bases). The germline V and J ends were trimmed by 4 bases and 4 bases, with 16 bases remaining between them. This CDR3 comprises 15 residues. Germline-derived CDR1 and CDR2 are WSHSY and SAAADI. As DNA, the CDR3 is TGCGCCAGCAGTGGGGAGGGGCGGACCCCCTATGGCTACACCTTC. Protein: CASSGEGRTPYGYTF.

With regard to this clone: At one of its ends the junction is not consistent with the germline gene, which may arise from a read error. The genes are TRBV7-9 and TRBJ1-1; D might be TRBD1 (6 bases). The CDR3 is 13 amino acids. Germline assignment: CDR1 SEHNR and CDR2 FQNEAQ (reference sequence). The CDR3 spells CSSSLGETGSGFF. The DNA of the CDR3 is TGTTCCAGCAGCTTAGGAGAGACAGGTTCGGGTTTCTTT.

This clone has a single count. The J gene is TRBJ2-7, the V gene TRBV2, with no clear D. This CDR3 is built from 14 residues. CDR1 and CDR2 (germline): SNHLY, FYNNEI. V dropped 1 base and J dropped 7 bases, with 14 bases sitting between them. Here the CDR3 reads CASSEGAKPHEQYF. In nucleotides, the CDR3 is TGTGCCAGCAGTGAAGGGGCTAAACCCCATGAGCAGTACTTC.

CDR3 protein: CASSLGRTSGAPFF. The CDR3 nucleotides are TGTGCCAGCAGCTTAGGCCGGACTAGCGGGGCCCCGTTCTTC. This sequence joins TRBV7-2 and TRBJ2-1; TRBD2 matches at 12 bases. Losses at the gene ends were 1 base for V and 15 bases for J; bases not matched to a gene: 7. Germline V gives CDR1 SGHTA, CDR2 FQGNSA. The CDR3 is 14 residues long.

The J gene is TRBJ2-3, the V gene TRBV13; 9 nucleotides line up with TRBD2. The CDR3 is 16 residues long. The V segment lost 6 bases and the J segment 0 bases; nucleotides outside the gene matches: 7. In germline, CDR1 is PRHDT, CDR2 FYEKMQ (reference sequence). In DNA, the CDR3 is TGTGCCAGCAGTTCTCTAGCGGGGCCGAGCACAGATACGCAGTATTTT. It yields the protein CASSSLAGPSTDTQYF.

This sequence joins TRBV7-2 and TRBJ2-7; D perhaps matches TRBD1 (5 bases). Per germline, CDR1 SGHTA and CDR2 FQGNSA. The CDR3 consists of 15 residues. Trimming took 3 bases from V and 3 from J, leaving 15 bases between them. CDR3 nucleotide sequence: TGTGCCAGCAGCTTGATGGGGCTGGGTGGCTACGAGCAGTACTTC. Encoded protein: CASSLMGLGGYEQYF.

The table lists this clone with a count of one. This chain joins TRBV7-9 and TRBJ2-1; D is ambiguous. Between the trimmed V and J ends, which lost 6 bases and 5 bases, there was a span of 20 bases. Germline V gene sequence: CDR1 SEHNR, CDR2 FQNEAQ (reference sequence). The CDR3 length is 16 residues. The CDR3 loop reads CASRIEVSRRHNEQFF. The CDR3 coding sequence is TGTGCCAGCAGAATAGAGGTCTCCCGTAGGCACAATGAGCAGTTCTTC. The whole variable domain, remainder taken from reference TRBV7-9 and TRBJ2-1, is DTGVSQNPRHKITKRGQNVTFRCDPISEHNRLYWYRQTLGQGPEFLTYFQNEAQLEKSRLLSDRFSAERPKGSFSTLEIQRTEQGDSAMYLCASRIEVSRRHNEQFFGPGTRLTVL.

The J gene is TRBJ1-1, the V gene TRBV28, with 7 bases lining up with TRBD1. The V and J ends lost 3 bases and 5 bases, in that order; junction bases with no gene match: 6. CDR3 length: 14 residues. Looked up from germline, CDR1 is MDHEN and CDR2 is SYDVKM. The CDR3 DNA sequence: TGTGCCAGCAGTTTCCAGGGGGGCCGGACTGAAGCTTTCTTT. Its protein product is CASSFQGGRTEAFF.

The rearrangement uses TRBV7-2 and TRBJ2-3; 9 bases align to TRBD2. The CDR3 has 20 amino acids. Germline V CDR1 and CDR2: SGHTA, FQGNSA. V lost 0 bases to trimming and J lost 4 bases; unmatched junction nucleotides: 17. The DNA of the CDR3 is TGTGCCAGCAGCTTAGCGCTGTCCTACTCGAGCGGGGGGCACGCAGATACGCAGTATTTT. Translated: CASSLALSYSSGGHADTQYF.

The V call is TRBV18, the J call TRBJ1-1; possible D gene TRBD1, 5 bases. V lost 3 bases, J lost 2 bases, and 10 bases lay in between. This CDR3 is built from 14 residues. CDR1 KGHSH and CDR2 LQKENI come from the germline V gene. CDR3 nucleotide sequence: TGTGCCAGCTCACCGGGGGGGGTTAACACTGAAGCTTTCTTT. Amino acids: CASSPGGVNTEAFF.

V is TRBV27 and J is TRBJ2-7; D remains unclear. The V and J ends lost 6 bases and 1 base respectively, with 22 bases between them. The CDR3 spans 17 residues. Germline lookup yields CDR1 MNHEY and CDR2 SMNVEV (reference sequence). The CDR3 protein is CASSRNALPILSYEQYF. CDR3 nucleotide sequence: TGTGCCAGCAGCCGTAACGCCCTACCTATTCTTTCCTACGAGCAGTACTTC.

The gene calls are TRBV2 and TRBJ2-7, with no clear D. CDR3 length: 14 residues. V shed 3 bases and J shed 1 base, with 10 bases lying between them. Germline V gene data show CDR1 as SNHLY and CDR2 as FYNNEI. CDR3 in amino acids: CASSESVESYEQYF. The CDR3 DNA is TGTGCCAGCAGTGAGTCCGTAGAGTCCTACGAGCAGTACTTC.

This clone turned up a few times. The CDR3 DNA is TGTGCCAGCAAAAACACCACCGGGACAGAAGAGTGTGTGGATAGCAATCAGCCCCAGCATTTT. Protein product: CASKNTTGTEECVDSNQPQHF. J is TRBJ1-5 and V is TRBV27; 7 nucleotides line up with TRBD1. The J segment lost 0 bases and the V segment lost 7 bases, leaving 24 bases of the junction unmatched. In germline, CDR1 is MNHEY, CDR2 SMNVEV (reference sequence). The CDR3 sequence is 21 residues long.

The genes are TRBV10-2 and TRBJ2-7; 7 bases match TRBD2. V lost 10 bases, J lost 2 bases, and 5 bases stayed unmatched. Germline CDR1 and CDR2: WSHSY and SAAADI. This CDR3 spans 12 amino acids. CDR3 protein: CATGDYTYEQYF. The CDR3 bases are TGCGCCACCGGGGACTATACCTACGAGCAGTACTTC.

The chain employs TRBV11-2 and TRBJ1-3; no firm D call. Germline V lookup: CDR1 SGHAT, CDR2 FQNNGV. Trimming removed 1 base from V and 3 bases from J, with 4 bases in between. The length of the CDR3 is 13 residues. The CDR3 region is CASSLGSGNTIYF. The CDR3 DNA reads as TGTGCCAGCAGCTTAGGCAGTGGAAACACCATATATTTT.